This TCR beta chain was recovered during a study of blood T cell repertoires in COVID-19. Study in general: Sources were T cells, B-cell-depleted T cells, or PBMCs; the material itself was cDNA or gDNA.

Original processing methods: From reference gene primer amplification, estimates of nucleated cell counts were derived. Profiled with immunoSEQ multiplex PCR; TCRdb holds only in-frame clones, not every one. The DNA gave D and trimming, while V, J and clone size come from that table. The repertoire holds about 250,000 clones, with 80% to 90% as singletons. Germline V gives CDR1 LNHDA, CDR2 SQIVND (reference sequence). With 6 bases clipped from V and 0 bases from J, the junction kept 12 bases outside the gene matches. This CDR3 comprises 17 residues. The receptor was isolated from a man aged 40-50 years with active or convalescent COVID-19. Sequenced: peripheral blood. The chain uses TRBV19 and TRBJ1-1; 8 positions match TRBD1. The CDR3 loop reads CASSPGQGAWMNTEAFF. CDR3 bases: TGTGCCAGTAGCCCTGGGCAGGGGGCTTGGATGAACACTGAAGCTTTCTTT.